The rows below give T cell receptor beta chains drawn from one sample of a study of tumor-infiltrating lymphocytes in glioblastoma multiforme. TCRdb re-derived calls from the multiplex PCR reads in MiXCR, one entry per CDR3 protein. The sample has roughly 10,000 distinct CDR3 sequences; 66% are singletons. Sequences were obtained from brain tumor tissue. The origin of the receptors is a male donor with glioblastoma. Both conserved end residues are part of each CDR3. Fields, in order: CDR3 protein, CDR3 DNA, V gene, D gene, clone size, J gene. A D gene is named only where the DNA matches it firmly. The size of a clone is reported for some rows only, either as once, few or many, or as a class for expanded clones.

CDR3: CASREGLGASPPWYF
DNA: TGTGCCAGCAGGGAAGGATTGGGGGCTTCGCCACCTTGGTACTTC
V: TRBV6-1
D: NA
size: NA
J: TRBJ2-4

CDR3: CASSQELGNTIYF
DNA: TGCGCCAGCAGCCAGGAATTAGGAAACACCATATATTTT
V: TRBV4-3
D: NA
size: NA
J: TRBJ1-3

CDR3: CASKVGDSGNTIYF
DNA: TGTGCCAGCAAAGTCGGGGACTCTGGAAACACCATATATTTT
V: TRBV6-5
D: NA
size: medium-sized
J: TRBJ1-3

CDR3: CASCQQVATEAFF
DNA: TGTGCCAGTTGCCAACAGGTGGCAACTGAGGCTTTCTTT
V: TRBV11-2
D: NA
size: NA
J: TRBJ1-1

CDR3: CASSQRSYNEQFF
DNA: TGTGCCAGCAGCCAGAGGTCCTACAATGAGCAGTTCTTC
V: TRBV3-1
D: NA
size: many
J: TRBJ2-1

CDR3: CAISPDRAYEQYF
DNA: TGTGCCATCAGCCCGGACAGGGCGTACGAGCAGTACTTC
V: TRBV10-3
D: TRBD1
size: NA
J: TRBJ2-7

CDR3: CASSTISKGPGYGYTF
DNA: TGTGCCAGCAGTACCATATCTAAGGGGCCGGGCTATGGCTACACCTTC
V: TRBV28
D: NA
size: NA
J: TRBJ1-2

CDR3: CSARVGDMQYF
DNA: TGCAGTGCTAGGGTGGGAGATATGCAGTATTTT
V: TRBV20-1
D: NA
size: NA
J: TRBJ2-3

CDR3: CASSLNSYNEQFF
DNA: TGTGCCAGTAGCCTTAACAGCTACAATGAGCAGTTCTTC
V: TRBV11-3
D: NA
size: NA
J: TRBJ2-1

CDR3: CASKTTGDCYEQYF
DNA: TGTGCCAGCAAGACGACAGGGGACTGCTACGAGCAGTACTTC
V: TRBV11-2
D: TRBD1
size: NA
J: TRBJ2-7

CDR3: CASSQVRVNTGELFF
DNA: TGCGCCAGCAGCCAAGTCCGGGTGAACACCGGGGAGCTGTTTTTT
V: TRBV4-1
D: NA
size: NA
J: TRBJ2-2

CDR3: CSARVAGVLTYEQYF
DNA: TGCAGTGCTAGAGTGGCGGGGGTCCTTACCTACGAGCAGTACTTC
V: TRBV20-1
D: TRBD2
size: NA
J: TRBJ2-7

CDR3: CASSLTVGGPSRNEQFF
DNA: TGTGCCAGCAGCTTAACAGTAGGGGGGCCGTCGCGCAATGAGCAGTTCTTC
V: TRBV11-2
D: NA
size: NA
J: TRBJ2-1

CDR3: CSADRFGGYTF
DNA: TGCAGTGCCGACCGCTTTGGCGGCTACACCTTC
V: TRBV20-1
D: NA
size: few
J: TRBJ1-2

CDR3: CAGAHSLAAGRLRTYEQYF
DNA: TGTGCCGGCGCACACTCGTTGGCAGCGGGCCGCCTTCGTACCTACGAGCAGTATTTC
V: TRBV28
D: NA
size: NA
J: TRBJ2-7

CDR3: CDSNPGSADTQYF
DNA: TGTGACAGCAACCCTGGGAGCGCAGATACGCAGTATTTT
V: TRBV13
D: NA
size: NA
J: TRBJ2-3

CDR3: CASGLGRGNKQFF
DNA: TGTGCCAGCGGCTTAGGTAGGGGGAATAAGCAGTTCTTC
V: TRBV11-2
D: NA
size: NA
J: TRBJ2-1

CDR3: CAGSQDLAAYQPQHF
DNA: TGCGCCGGCAGCCAAGACTTAGCAGCCTACCAGCCCCAGCATTTT
V: TRBV4-1
D: NA
size: NA
J: TRBJ1-5

CDR3: CASSQGSRETQYF
DNA: TGCGCCAGCAGCCAAGGCAGCAGGGAGACCCAGTATTTC
V: TRBV4-1
D: NA
size: NA
J: TRBJ2-5

CDR3: CASRVADNNSPLHF
DNA: TGTGCCAGCAGGGTCGCGGATAATAATTCACCCCTCCACTTT
V: TRBV6-5
D: NA
size: NA
J: TRBJ1-6

CDR3: CASRTAEAFF
DNA: TGTGCCAGCAGGACCGCTGAAGCTTTCTTT
V: TRBV2
D: NA
size: NA
J: TRBJ1-1

CDR3: CASLSPSGANVLTF
DNA: TGTGCCAGCTTAAGCCCATCTGGGGCCAACGTCCTGACTTTC
V: TRBV28
D: NA
size: many
J: TRBJ2-6

CDR3: CAWGPGGAYNEQFF
DNA: TGTGCCTGGGGACCTGGGGGGGCCTACAATGAGCAGTTCTTC
V: TRBV30
D: TRBD2
size: many
J: TRBJ2-1

CDR3: CSARDEAGLYEQLF
DNA: TGCAGTGCTAGAGATGAGGCAGGACTATATGAGCAGTTATTC
V: TRBV20-1
D: NA
size: NA
J: TRBJ2-1

CDR3: CASSFGQGVLDEQFF
DNA: TGTGCCAGCAGCTTCGGACAGGGCGTTTTGGATGAGCAGTTCTTC
V: TRBV11-2
D: TRBD1
size: NA
J: TRBJ2-1

CDR3: CASSLGTEDTGELSF
DNA: TGTGCCAGCAGCCTAGGGACAGAGGACACCGGGGAGCTGTCTTTT
V: TRBV4-1
D: TRBD1
size: once
J: TRBJ2-2

CDR3: CASSSDAAENIQCF
DNA: TGTGCCAGCAGTAGTGACGCAGCCGAAAACATTCAGTGCTTC
V: TRBV6-5
D: NA
size: many
J: TRBJ2-4

CDR3: CASSHGRASEQYF
DNA: TGCGCCAGCAGCCACGGCCGGGCTAGTGAGCAGTATTTC
V: TRBV4-1
D: NA
size: few
J: TRBJ2-7

CDR3: CATKGWGSTDTQYF
DNA: TGTGCCACCAAGGGATGGGGGAGCACAGATACGCAGTATTTT
V: TRBV10-3
D: NA
size: once
J: TRBJ2-3

CDR3: CSAGSPQTYNEQFF
DNA: TGCAGTGCCGGCTCCCCCCAGACCTACAATGAGCAGTTCTTC
V: TRBV20-1
D: NA
size: few
J: TRBJ2-1

CDR3: CSASPPSGYQETQYF
DNA: TGCAGTGCTAGCCCCCCTAGCGGGTACCAAGAGACCCAGTACTTC
V: TRBV20-1
D: TRBD2
size: medium-sized
J: TRBJ2-5

CDR3: CASSLVGGGPLEQFF
DNA: TGTGCCAGCAGCTTGGTAGGGGGAGGGCCTTTGGAGCAGTTCTTC
V: TRBV5-6
D: NA
size: NA
J: TRBJ2-1